This TCR beta chain stems from a study of OX40 agonist ivuxolimab in advanced cancers. Findings of the study overall: Blood T cells, both CD4+ and CD8+, expanded clonally by week 6 at 0.1 to 3.0 mg/kg.

The germline gives CDR1 SGHKS, CDR2 YYEKEE (reference sequence). The CDR3 is 14 amino acids. V gave up 4 bases and J gave up 7 bases; unmatched junction bases: 10. This table comes from immunoSEQ multiplex PCR, and its TCRdb copy is limited to in-frame clones, with some not included. This sample carries 70,000 to 95,000 clones, more than 75% of them seen once, and the ten largest clones take about 6.9%. As regards this clone: Its antigen remains unidentified.

The chain recombines TRBV5-5 with TRBJ2-5; the match to TRBD1 covers 7 bases. Sequencing used CD4+ or CD8+ T cells sorted from blood, obtained in a trial of the OX40 agonist ivuxolimab. This clonotype originated in an adult with an advanced solid tumor such as melanoma, head and neck, liver or kidney cancer. Here the CDR3 reads CASSRRGSPGTQYF. CDR3 in DNA: TGTGCCAGCAGCCGCAGGGGGTCGCCCGGGACCCAGTACTTC.